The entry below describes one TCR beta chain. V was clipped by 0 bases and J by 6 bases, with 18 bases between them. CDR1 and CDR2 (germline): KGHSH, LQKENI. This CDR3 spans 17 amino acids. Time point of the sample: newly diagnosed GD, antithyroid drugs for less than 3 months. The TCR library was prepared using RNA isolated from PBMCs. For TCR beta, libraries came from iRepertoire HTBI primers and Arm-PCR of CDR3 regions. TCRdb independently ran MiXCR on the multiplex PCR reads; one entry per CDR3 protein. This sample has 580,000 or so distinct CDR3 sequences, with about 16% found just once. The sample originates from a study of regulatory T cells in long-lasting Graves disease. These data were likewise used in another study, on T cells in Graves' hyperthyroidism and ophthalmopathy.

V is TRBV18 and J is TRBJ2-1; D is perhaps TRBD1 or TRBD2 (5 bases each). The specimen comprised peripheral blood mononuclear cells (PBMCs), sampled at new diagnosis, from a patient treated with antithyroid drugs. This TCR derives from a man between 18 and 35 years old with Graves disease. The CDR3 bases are TGTGCCAGCTCACCACCACGAGGGGAGCCCTTAAGCAATGAGCAGTTCTTC. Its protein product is CASSPPRGEPLSNEQFF.